This entry is about one TCR beta chain. Its antigen is undetermined. Repertoires were generated with immunoSEQ multiplex PCR, while TCRdb's copy carries only in-frame clones and drops some. Of 35,000 to 50,000 clones in the sample, around three quarters were seen once. The V gene's germline CDR1 is SGHTA and CDR2 FQGTGA. The CDR3 contains 13 residues. V gave up 5 bases and J gave up 2 bases, with 9 bases separating them. Using viral peptide pools, the ViraFEST assay grew out antigen-specific CD4+ T cells prior to sequencing. CD4+ T cell isolation took place after about 11 days of culture. In the vaccine recipients, nucleocapsid antibodies were negative and there was no prior SARS-CoV-2 infection. Cultures had half their medium replaced with IL-2 medium on days 3 and 7. This specimen belongs to a study of vaccination effects on CD4 cells after COVID-19. Overall study: Vaccination of participants consisted of two doses of either the BNT162b2 or mRNA-1273 vaccine. The study's findings and limits: Of the vaccine-induced clones from healthy vaccinees, merely 1 of 255 recognized common cold coronaviruses as well. Few convalescent patients were studied, and early post-infection samples were lacking.

The TCR originated in a human donor who received a COVID-19 vaccine. This rearrangement joins TRBV7-3 to TRBJ2-5; D not resolved. The sequencing here drew on CD4+ T cells from PBMCs cultured with SARS-CoV-2 spike peptides, taken before COVID-19 vaccination. CDR3 residues: CASSPRPQETQYF. The CDR3 nucleotides are TGTGCCAGCAGCCCACGCCCTCAAGAGACCCAGTACTTC.